This is a list of T cell receptor beta chains from one sample in a study of Graves' ophthalmopathy and Graves' hyperthyroidism. TCRdb used MiXCR to reprocess the multiplex PCR reads, holding one entry per CDR3 protein. Of hundreds of thousands of distinct CDR3 sequences listed, more than 20% are singletons. Sequenced material: peripheral blood. All receptors come from a woman aged 18-29 years with stable Graves' hyperthyroidism. The CDR3 runs from the conserved cysteine through the conserved F or W. Fields, in order: D gene, CDR3 length, J gene, V gene, clone size, CDR3 protein, CDR3 DNA. The D gene is left open where the match is weak. Some rows mark clone size as missing; the rest say once, few, many or name a class of expanded clone.

TRBD1,15,TRBJ1-5,TRBV6-1,many,CASSDLPGGYQPQHF,TGTGCCAGCAGTGATCTGCCAGGGGGTTATCAGCCCCAGCATTTT
NA,15,TRBJ1-6,TRBV20-1,many,CSARRQGTNNSPLHF,TGCAGTGCTAGGAGGCAGGGCACAAATAATTCACCCCTCCACTTT
NA,13,TRBJ2-2,TRBV24-1,many,CATSDRGTGELFF,TGTGCCACCAGTGATCGTGGTACCGGGGAGCTGTTTTTT
TRBD1,17,TRBJ2-5,TRBV25-1,many,CASSESSAGGIQETQYF,TGTGCCAGCAGTGAATCTTCGGCAGGGGGCATCCAAGAGACCCAGTACTTC
NA,15,TRBJ2-5,TRBV29-1,many,CSVGLGRGSQETQYF,TGCAGCGTTGGCCTAGGGAGGGGGTCACAAGAGACCCAGTACTTC
TRBD1,19,TRBJ2-7,TRBV19,many,CARLTFWDRGLGWAAEQYF,TGTGCCAGGCTGACCTTCTGGGACAGGGGATTGGGATGGGCGGCCGAGCAGTACTTC
NA,13,TRBJ1-6,TRBV20-1,NA,CSGGADYNSPLHF,TGCAGTGGGGGGGCAGATTATAATTCACCCCTCCACTTT
NA,16,TRBJ2-5,TRBV6-1,NA,CASSEITGLGLGTQYF,TGTGCCAGCAGTGAAATTACGGGACTGGGACTCGGGACCCAGTACTTC
NA,16,TRBJ2-2,TRBV5-5,NA,CASSLNPGENTGELFF,TGTGCCAGCAGCTTGAATCCGGGCGAGAACACCGGGGAGCTGTTTTTT
NA,13,TRBJ2-5,TRBV11-2,many,CASSPSPAQTQYF,TGTGCCAGCAGCCCATCACCAGCGCAGACCCAGTACTTC
NA,12,TRBJ2-7,TRBV6-1,many,CATTPARLEQYF,TGTGCCACCACCCCCGCCAGACTCGAGCAGTACTTC
NA,16,TRBJ1-5,TRBV4-1,many,CASSQGGGGRNQPQHF,TGCGCCAGCAGCCAAGGAGGCGGGGGGCGCAATCAGCCCCAGCATTTT
NA,13,TRBJ1-5,TRBV27,NA,CASNKHGGQPQHF,TGTGCCAGCAATAAACATGGGGGTCAGCCCCAGCATTTT
NA,13,TRBJ2-7,TRBV10-3,many,CAIRNSLGYEQYF,TGTGCCATCAGGAACAGCCTCGGGTACGAGCAGTACTTC
NA,14,TRBJ2-5,TRBV27,few,CASSKWTDQETKYF,TGTGCCAGCAGTAAGTGGACAGACCAAGAGACCAAGTACTTC
NA,14,TRBJ1-2,TRBV15,many,CATSRDMGAGGYTF,TGTGCCACCAGCAGAGATATGGGGGCTGGAGGCTACACCTTC
NA,16,TRBJ2-4,TRBV12-3/TRBV12-4,many,CASSPTGTEVRNIQYF,TGTGCCAGCAGTCCTACCGGGACGGAAGTCCGAAACATTCAGTACTTC
NA,16,TRBJ2-3,TRBV24-1,many,CATSDFRGWATDTQYF,TGTGCCACCAGTGATTTTAGGGGGTGGGCCACAGATACGCAGTATTTT
TRBD2,16,TRBJ2-7,TRBV20-1,NA,CSARRISGGDVSEQYF,TGCAGTGCTAGAAGGATTAGCGGGGGGGACGTCTCCGAGCAGTACTTC
TRBD1,13,TRBJ1-2,TRBV12-3/TRBV12-4,many,CASSADRGKGYTF,TGTGCCAGCAGTGCGGACAGGGGAAAAGGCTACACCTTC
NA,12,TRBJ1-6,TRBV29-1,few,CSVAMEGPPLHF,TGCAGCGTTGCCATGGAGGGTCCACCCCTCCACTTT
TRBD2,15,TRBJ2-7,TRBV20-1,once,CSARDPGLAGREQYF,TGCAGTGCTAGAGATCCGGGACTAGCGGGGAGGGAGCAGTACTTC
NA,15,TRBJ1-1,TRBV6-5,NA,CASSYSSPGNTEAFF,TGTGCCAGCAGTTACTCGAGTCCGGGGAACACTGAAGCTTTCTTT
TRBD2,18,TRBJ2-7,TRBV7-2,few,CASSLAGLAGGSSYEQYF,TGTGCCAGCAGCTTAGCGGGACTAGCGGGAGGGAGCTCCTACGAGCAGTACTTC
NA,17,TRBJ2-7,TRBV6-4,few,CASSDGLAGQPYYEQYF,TGTGCCAGCAGTGACGGCTTGGCGGGACAGCCCTACTACGAGCAGTACTTC
NA,16,TRBJ1-1,TRBV12-3/TRBV12-4,many,CASSFTTQSLGTEAFF,TGTGCCAGCAGTTTCACGACCCAGTCCTTAGGCACTGAAGCTTTCTTT
TRBD1,14,TRBJ2-5,TRBV30,NA,CAWSVRGGGETQYF,TGTGCCTGGAGTGTACGAGGGGGCGGGGAGACCCAGTACTTC
NA,15,TRBJ2-5,TRBV5-1,many,CASSDMIGVQETQYF,TGCGCCAGCAGCGACATGATAGGGGTCCAAGAGACCCAGTACTTC
TRBD2,13,TRBJ2-7,TRBV5-1,many,CASSSGRGREQYF,TGCGCCAGCAGTAGCGGGAGGGGTCGCGAGCAGTACTTC
NA,13,TRBJ1-1,TRBV29-1,many,CSVEGTLNTEAFF,TGCAGCGTTGAAGGGACATTGAACACTGAAGCTTTCTTT
TRBD2,16,TRBJ2-7,TRBV11-2,many,CASSLVAASGTYEQYF,TGTGCCAGCAGCTTAGTGGCCGCTAGCGGTACCTACGAGCAGTACTTC
NA,12,TRBJ1-2,TRBV6-1,many,CASYFPKDGYTF,TGTGCCAGCTATTTCCCAAAAGATGGCTACACCTTC
NA,12,TRBJ1-2,TRBV20-1,many,CSASKRSYGYTF,TGCAGTGCTAGTAAGAGGAGCTATGGCTACACCTTC
NA,15,TRBJ2-7,TRBV4-1,many,CASSQDSPGPYEQYF,TGCGCCAGCAGCCAAGATAGTCCAGGGCCCTACGAGCAGTACTTC
TRBD2,14,TRBJ2-5,TRBV7-8,NA,CASIGGLAGETQYF,TGTGCCAGCATAGGGGGACTAGCGGGGGAGACCCAGTACTTC